This T cell receptor (beta chain) was retrieved from a study of follicular helper T cells after annual influenza vaccination. Some clones are missing from TCRdb's copy, which holds only in-frame ones; the method was immunoSEQ multiplex PCR. The profile shows fewer than 10,000 clones, roughly 90% of them singletons. The time point denotes: 2015-2016 season, pre-vaccination. Comment on this clone: Its antigen is still unknown.

Germline CDR1 and CDR2: SGHRS and YFSETQ. V lost 5 bases to trimming and J lost 2 bases, with 9 bases between them. CDR3 size: 13 residues. Study-level findings and limits: Day 7 ICOS+CD38+ clones later appeared mostly in ICOS-CD38- cTfh. Recurrent ICOS+CD38+ cTfh clonotypes included tetramer and AIM influenza-specific ones.

The genes are TRBV5-1 and TRBJ2-3; possible D gene TRBD2, 5 bases. Specimen: CXCR5+ CD38- circulating T follicular helper cells from blood, collected on the day of influenza vaccination. The subset here: circulating Tfh, non-naive CD4+CXCR5+PD-1+ (ICOS+CD38+ or ICOS-CD38-). The TCR originated in an adult who received the influenza vaccine. The chain's CDR3 is CASSRGYTDTQYF. The CDR3 DNA follows: TGCGCCAGCAGTAGAGGGTACACAGATACGCAGTATTTT.